The clone carrying this TCR beta chain was seen a handful of times. The sample comes from a study of T cells in Graves' hyperthyroidism and ophthalmopathy. The V and J ends lost 3 bases and 8 bases respectively, with 13 bases between them. This CDR3 spans 13 amino acids. Germline lookup yields CDR1 MDHEN and CDR2 SYDVKM. RNA transcripts were the template for amplifying TCR beta CDR3 regions. In the first-round RT-PCR of the TCR CDR3, the HTBI primer set was used. TCRdb analysed the multiplex PCR reads with MiXCR anew, one entry per CDR3 protein. The sample lists about 560,000 distinct CDR3 sequences; 16% were seen once.

V usage is TRBV28 and J usage is TRBJ1-2, with D maybe TRBD1 (5 bases). The sequence was collected from a woman between 18 and 29 years old with Graves' hyperthyroidism. Sequences were obtained from blood. The CDR3 DNA follows: TGTGCCAGCAGTTTGGATCTGGGGGACGGCTACACCTTC. Amino acid sequence: CASSLDLGDGYTF.